These 7 T cell receptor beta chains share one sample of origin, sequenced in a study of T cell responses to AZD1222 COVID-19 vaccine. Profiled with immunoSEQ multiplex PCR; TCRdb holds only in-frame clones, not every one. Of around 130,000 clones in the sample, 75% to 95% were seen once. This sample comprised peripheral blood, obtained on day 0 of AZD1222 vaccination. These receptor sequences come from an adult in good health.

The chain has TRBV7-2 and TRBJ1-2, with 7 bases fitting TRBD1. After removal of 5 bases from V and 6 bases from J, the junction contained 9 bases not matched to a gene. Germline lookup yields CDR1 SGHTA and CDR2 FQGNSA. The CDR3 totals 14 residues. In DNA form, the CDR3 reads TGTGCCAGCAGCGGCGGCCAGGGGGTAAATGGCTACACCTTC. It translates to CASSGGQGVNGYTF. The whole variable domain, filled in from reference TRBV7-2 and TRBJ1-2, reads GAGVSQSPSNKVTEKGKDVELRCDPISGHTALYWYRQSLGQGLEFLIYFQGNSAPDKSGLPSDRFSAERTGGSVSTLTIQRTQQEDSAVYLCASSGGQGVNGYTFGSGTRLTVV.

The chain has TRBV2 and TRBJ2-2; D is uncertain. There are 14 residues in the CDR3. The V gene lost 8 bases and the J gene lost 1 base, with 11 bases spanning the gap. The germline V gene encodes CDR1 SNHLY and CDR2 FYNNEI. The CDR3 DNA is TGTGCCAGCGGGAAGGGCAGGAACACCGGGGAGCTGTTTTTT. It codes for CASGKGRNTGELFF.

The chain links TRBV27 to TRBJ1-3, with TRBD1 identical over 7 bases. The CDR3 has 14 amino acids. Trimming removed 6 bases from V and 0 bases from J; junction bases left unmatched: 2. CDR1 MNHEY and CDR2 SMNVEV come from the germline V gene (reference sequence). The chain's CDR3 is CASSPGGSGNTIYF. The CDR3 DNA follows: TGTGCCAGCAGCCCAGGGGGCTCTGGAAACACCATATATTTT.

This chain uses TRBV2 with TRBJ1-1, with D tentatively TRBD1 (6 bases). Germline V lookup: CDR1 SNHLY, CDR2 FYNNEI. Trimming took off 3 bases at V and 0 bases at J, with 11 bases between the two ends. This CDR3 spans 15 amino acids. The CDR3 nucleotides read TGTGCCAGCAGTGAGACAGGACCCATGAACACTGAAGCTTTCTTT. Protein: CASSETGPMNTEAFF.

The chain uses TRBV13 and TRBJ2-3, with D possibly being TRBD2 (5 bases). CDR3 length equals 17 residues. CDR1 is PRHDT and CDR2 is FYEKMQ in the germline V gene (reference sequence). The germline V and J ends were trimmed by 2 bases and 0 bases, with 15 bases remaining between them. CDR3 in DNA: TGTGCCAGCAGCTTAAGCGGCCAACCGGCTAGCACAGATACGCAGTATTTT. It translates to CASSLSGQPASTDTQYF. The variable domain in full, completed from reference TRBV13 and TRBJ2-3, reads AAGVIQSPRHLIKEKRETATLKCYPIPRHDTVYWYQQGPGQDPQFLISFYEKMQSDKGSIPDRFSAQQFSDYHSELNMSSLELGDSALYFCASSLSGQPASTDTQYFGPGTRLTVL.

V and J are TRBV10-2 and TRBJ2-2, with 7 positions matching TRBD1. This CDR3 contains 14 residues. Per germline, CDR1 WSHSY and CDR2 SAAADI. Trimming cost V 5 bases and J 3 bases; bases outside gene matches: 3. CDR3 nucleotide sequence: TGCGCCAGCAGTCGGGACAGACACACCGGGGAGCTGTTTTTT. Translating it yields CASSRDRHTGELFF.

This rearrangement joins TRBV7-2 to TRBJ2-7; D is perhaps TRBD2 (6 bases). CDR1 and CDR2 from the germline V gene are SGHTA and FQGNSA. The CDR3 has 18 residues. V was clipped by 4 bases and J by 0 bases, with 22 bases between them. DNA for the CDR3: TGTGCCAGCAGCTACCCCCACGATGGAGGGAGAAGCTCCTACGAGCAGTACTTC. It codes for CASSYPHDGGRSSYEQYF. Based on the CDR3 plus reference TRBV7-2 and TRBJ2-7, the full variable domain is GAGVSQSPSNKVTEKGKDVELRCDPISGHTALYWYRQSLGQGLEFLIYFQGNSAPDKSGLPSDRFSAERTGGSVSTLTIQRTQQEDSAVYLCASSYPHDGGRSSYEQYFGPGTRLTVT.